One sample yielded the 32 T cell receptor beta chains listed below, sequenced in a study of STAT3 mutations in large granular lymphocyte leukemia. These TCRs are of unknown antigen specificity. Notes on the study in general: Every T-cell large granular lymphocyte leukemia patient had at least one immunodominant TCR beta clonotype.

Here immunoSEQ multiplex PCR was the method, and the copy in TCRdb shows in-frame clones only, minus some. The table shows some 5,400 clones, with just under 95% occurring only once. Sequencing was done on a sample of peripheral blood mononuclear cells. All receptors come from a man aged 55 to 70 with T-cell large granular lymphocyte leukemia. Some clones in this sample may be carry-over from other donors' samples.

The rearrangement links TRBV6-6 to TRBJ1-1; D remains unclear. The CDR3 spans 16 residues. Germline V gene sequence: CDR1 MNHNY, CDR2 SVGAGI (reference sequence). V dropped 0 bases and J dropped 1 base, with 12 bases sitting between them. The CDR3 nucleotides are TGTGCCAGCAGTTACTCCCCGCTGGAACCGAACACTGAAGCTTTCTTT. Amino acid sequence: CASSYSPLEPNTEAFF.

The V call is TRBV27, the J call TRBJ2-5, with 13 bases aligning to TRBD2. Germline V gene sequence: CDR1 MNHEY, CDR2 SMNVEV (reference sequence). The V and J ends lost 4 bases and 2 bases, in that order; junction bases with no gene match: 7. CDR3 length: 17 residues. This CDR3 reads CASSSSRLAGGQETQYF. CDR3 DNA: TGTGCCAGCAGTTCAAGCCGACTAGCGGGAGGTCAAGAGACCCAGTACTTC.

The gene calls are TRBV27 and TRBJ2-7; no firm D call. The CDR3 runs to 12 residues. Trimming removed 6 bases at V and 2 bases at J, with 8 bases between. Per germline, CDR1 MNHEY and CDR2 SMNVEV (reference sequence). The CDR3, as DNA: TGTGCCAGCAGGTCCACAACCTACGAGCAGTACTTC. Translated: CASRSTTYEQYF.

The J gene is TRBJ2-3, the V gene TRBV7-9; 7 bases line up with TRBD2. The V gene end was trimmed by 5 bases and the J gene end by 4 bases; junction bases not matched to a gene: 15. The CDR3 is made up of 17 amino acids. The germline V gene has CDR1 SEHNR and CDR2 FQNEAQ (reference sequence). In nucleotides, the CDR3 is TGTGCCAGCAGCCCCCCTTTTCGGGAGGTAATGGCAGATACGCAGTATTTT. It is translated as CASSPPFREVMADTQYF.

The CDR3 DNA sequence: TGTGCCAGCGGGGCAGCGGGAGGGACCGGGGAGCTGTTTTTT. Translating gives CASGAAGGTGELFF. The chain uses TRBV19 and TRBJ2-2; 10 bases fit TRBD2. The CDR3 has 14 residues. Germline CDR1 LNHDA, CDR2 SQIVND (reference sequence). V was pared by 9 bases and J by 5 bases, with 6 bases of the junction left unmatched. The whole variable domain, remainder taken from reference TRBV19 and TRBJ2-2, is DGGITQSPKYLFRKEGQNVTLSCEQNLNHDAMYWYRQDPGQGLRLIYYSQIVNDFQKGDIAEGYSVSREKKESFPLTVTSAQKNPTAFYLCASGAAGGTGELFFGEGSRLTVL.

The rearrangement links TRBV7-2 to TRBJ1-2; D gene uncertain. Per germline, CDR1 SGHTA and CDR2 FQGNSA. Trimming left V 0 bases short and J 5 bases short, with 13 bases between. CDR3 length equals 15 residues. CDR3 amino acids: CASSLARPERYGYTF. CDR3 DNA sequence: TGTGCCAGCAGCTTAGCGCGCCCAGAACGGTATGGCTACACCTTC.

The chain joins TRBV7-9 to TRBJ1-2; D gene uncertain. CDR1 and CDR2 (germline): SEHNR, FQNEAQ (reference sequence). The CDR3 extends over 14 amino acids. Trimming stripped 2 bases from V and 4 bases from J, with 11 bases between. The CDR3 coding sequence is TGTGCCAGCAGCTTATCATCACGGTCCTATGGCTACACCTTC. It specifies CASSLSSRSYGYTF.

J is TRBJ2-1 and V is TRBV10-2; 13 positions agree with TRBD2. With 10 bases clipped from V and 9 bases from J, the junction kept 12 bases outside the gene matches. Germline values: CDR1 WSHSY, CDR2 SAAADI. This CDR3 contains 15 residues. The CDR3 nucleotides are TGCGCCACCCAACTACAACTAGCGGGAGGGGGTGAGCAGTTCTTC. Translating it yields CATQLQLAGGGEQFF.

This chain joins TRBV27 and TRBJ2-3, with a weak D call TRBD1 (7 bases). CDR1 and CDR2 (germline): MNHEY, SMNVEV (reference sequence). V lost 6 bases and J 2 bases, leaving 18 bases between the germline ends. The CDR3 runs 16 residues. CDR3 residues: CASSKGGQVYTDTQYF. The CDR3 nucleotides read TGTGCCAGCAGCAAGGGAGGACAGGTCTACACAGATACGCAGTATTTT.

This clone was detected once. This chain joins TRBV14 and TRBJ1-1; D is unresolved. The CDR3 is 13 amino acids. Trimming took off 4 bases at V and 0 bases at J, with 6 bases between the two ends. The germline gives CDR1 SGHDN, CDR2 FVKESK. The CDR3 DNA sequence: TGTGCCAGCAGCCGGTCAATGAACACTGAAGCTTTCTTT. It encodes CASSRSMNTEAFF.

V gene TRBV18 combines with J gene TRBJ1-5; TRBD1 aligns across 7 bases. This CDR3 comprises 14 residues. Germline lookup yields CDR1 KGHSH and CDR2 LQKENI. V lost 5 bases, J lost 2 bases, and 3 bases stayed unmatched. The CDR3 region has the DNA TGTGCCAGCTCATCTGGACAGGGCAATCAGCCCCAGCATTTT. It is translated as CASSSGQGNQPQHF.

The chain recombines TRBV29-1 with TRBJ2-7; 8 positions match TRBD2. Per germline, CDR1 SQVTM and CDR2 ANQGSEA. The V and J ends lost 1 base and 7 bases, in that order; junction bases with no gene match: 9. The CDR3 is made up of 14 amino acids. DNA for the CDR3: TGCAGCGTTGAAGGGCAAACTAGCGGCCTAGAGCAGTACTTC. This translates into CSVEGQTSGLEQYF.

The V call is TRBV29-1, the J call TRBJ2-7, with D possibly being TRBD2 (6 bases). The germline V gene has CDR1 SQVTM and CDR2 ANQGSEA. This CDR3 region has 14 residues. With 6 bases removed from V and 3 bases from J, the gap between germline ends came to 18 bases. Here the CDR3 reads CSVRGGTGFYEQYF. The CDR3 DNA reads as TGCAGCGTCCGGGGCGGGACTGGCTTCTACGAGCAGTACTTC.

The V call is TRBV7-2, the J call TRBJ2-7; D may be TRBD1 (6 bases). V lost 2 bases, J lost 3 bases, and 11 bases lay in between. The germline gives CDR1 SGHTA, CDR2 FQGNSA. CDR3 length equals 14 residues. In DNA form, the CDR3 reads TGTGCCAGCAGCTTATCAGGGGCGTTCTACGAGCAGTACTTC. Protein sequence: CASSLSGAFYEQYF.

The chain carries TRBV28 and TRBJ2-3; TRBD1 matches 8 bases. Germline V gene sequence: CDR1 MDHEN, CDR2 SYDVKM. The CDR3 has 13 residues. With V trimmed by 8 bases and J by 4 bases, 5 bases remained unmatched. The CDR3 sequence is CASQDRVSDTQYF. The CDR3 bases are TGTGCCAGCCAGGACAGGGTTTCAGATACGCAGTATTTT.

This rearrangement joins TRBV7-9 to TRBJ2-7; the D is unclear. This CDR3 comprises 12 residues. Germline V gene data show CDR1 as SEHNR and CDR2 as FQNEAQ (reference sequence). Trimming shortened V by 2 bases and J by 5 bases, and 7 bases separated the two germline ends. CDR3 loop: CASSLSRDEQYF. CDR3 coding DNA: TGTGCCAGCAGCTTATCAAGGGACGAGCAGTACTTC.

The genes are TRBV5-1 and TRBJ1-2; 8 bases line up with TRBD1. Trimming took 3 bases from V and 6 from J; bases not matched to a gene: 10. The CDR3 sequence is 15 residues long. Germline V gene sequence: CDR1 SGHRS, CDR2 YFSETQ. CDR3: CASSSQPTGDNGYTF. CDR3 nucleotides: TGCGCCAGCAGCTCCCAACCGACAGGGGACAATGGCTACACCTTC. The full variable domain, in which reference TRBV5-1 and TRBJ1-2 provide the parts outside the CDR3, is KAGVTQTPRYLIKTRGQQVTLSCSPISGHRSVSWYQQTPGQGLQFLFEYFSETQRNKGNFPGRFSGRQFSNSRSEMNVSTLELGDSALYLCASSSQPTGDNGYTFGSGTRLTVV.

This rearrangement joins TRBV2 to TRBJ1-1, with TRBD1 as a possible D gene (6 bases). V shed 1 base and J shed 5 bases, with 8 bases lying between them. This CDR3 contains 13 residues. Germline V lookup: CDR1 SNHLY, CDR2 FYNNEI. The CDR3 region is CASSEDRGTEAFF. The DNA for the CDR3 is TGTGCCAGCAGTGAAGATAGGGGGACTGAAGCTTTCTTT.

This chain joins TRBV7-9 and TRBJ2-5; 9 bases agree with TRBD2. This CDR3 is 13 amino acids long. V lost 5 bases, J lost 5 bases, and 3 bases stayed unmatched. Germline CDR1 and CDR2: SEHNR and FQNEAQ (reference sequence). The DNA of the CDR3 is TGTGCCAGCAGCACCACTAGCGGGGAGACCCAGTACTTC. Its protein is CASSTTSGETQYF.

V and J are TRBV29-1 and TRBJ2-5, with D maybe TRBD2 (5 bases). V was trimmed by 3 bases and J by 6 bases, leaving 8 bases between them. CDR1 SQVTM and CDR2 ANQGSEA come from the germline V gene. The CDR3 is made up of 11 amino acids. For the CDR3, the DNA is TGCAGCGTTGACGAGGGAAAGACCCAGTACTTC. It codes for CSVDEGKTQYF.

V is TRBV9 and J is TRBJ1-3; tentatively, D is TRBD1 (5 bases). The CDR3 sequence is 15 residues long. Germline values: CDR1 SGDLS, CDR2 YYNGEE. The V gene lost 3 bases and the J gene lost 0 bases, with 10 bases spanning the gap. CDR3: CASSARAFSGNTIYF. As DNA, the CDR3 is TGTGCCAGCAGCGCCAGGGCCTTCTCTGGAAACACCATATATTTT.

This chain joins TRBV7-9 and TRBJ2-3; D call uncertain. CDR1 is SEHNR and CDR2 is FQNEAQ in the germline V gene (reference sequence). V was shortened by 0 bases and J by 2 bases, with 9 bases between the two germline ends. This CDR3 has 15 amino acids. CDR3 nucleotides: TGTGCCAGCAGCTTAGCGGTCCTCCCCACAGATACGCAGTATTTT. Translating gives CASSLAVLPTDTQYF.

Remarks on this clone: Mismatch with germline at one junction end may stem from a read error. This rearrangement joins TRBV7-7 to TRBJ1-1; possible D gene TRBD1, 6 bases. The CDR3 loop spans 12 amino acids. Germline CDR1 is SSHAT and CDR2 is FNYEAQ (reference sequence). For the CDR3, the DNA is TGTGCTAGCAGCCGACTGGACAGTGAAGCTTTCTTT. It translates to CASSRLDSEAFF.

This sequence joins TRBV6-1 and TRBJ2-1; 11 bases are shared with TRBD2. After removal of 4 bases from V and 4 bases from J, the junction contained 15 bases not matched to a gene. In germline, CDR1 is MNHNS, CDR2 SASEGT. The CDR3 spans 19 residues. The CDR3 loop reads CASSVTGAIAGGSYNEQFF. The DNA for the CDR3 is TGTGCCAGCAGTGTGACAGGGGCTATAGCGGGAGGGTCTTACAATGAGCAGTTCTTC.

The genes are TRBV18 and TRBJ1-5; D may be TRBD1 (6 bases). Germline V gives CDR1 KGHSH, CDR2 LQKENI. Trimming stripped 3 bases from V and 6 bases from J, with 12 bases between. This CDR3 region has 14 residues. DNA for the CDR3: TGTGCCAGCTCACCGACGACAGGAATTCAGCCCCAGCATTTT. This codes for CASSPTTGIQPQHF. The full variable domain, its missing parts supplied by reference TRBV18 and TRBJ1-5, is NAGVMQNPRHLVRRRGQEARLRCSPMKGHSHVYWYRQLPEEGLKFMVYLQKENIIDESGMPKERFSAEFPKEGPSILRIQQVVRGDSAAYFCASSPTTGIQPQHFGDGTRLSIL.

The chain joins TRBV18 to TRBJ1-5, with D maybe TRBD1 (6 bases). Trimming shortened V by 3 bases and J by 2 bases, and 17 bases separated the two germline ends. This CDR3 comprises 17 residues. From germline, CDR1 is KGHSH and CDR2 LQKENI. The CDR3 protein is CASSPGDRGGGNQPQHF. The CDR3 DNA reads TGTGCCAGCTCACCCGGGGATAGGGGGGGCGGCAATCAGCCCCAGCATTTT.

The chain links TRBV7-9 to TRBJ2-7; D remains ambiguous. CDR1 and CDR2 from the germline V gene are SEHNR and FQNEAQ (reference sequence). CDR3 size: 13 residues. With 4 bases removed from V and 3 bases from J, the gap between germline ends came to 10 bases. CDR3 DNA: TGTGCCAGCAGCTCCAGACAAGTCTACGAGCAGTACTTC. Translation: CASSSRQVYEQYF.

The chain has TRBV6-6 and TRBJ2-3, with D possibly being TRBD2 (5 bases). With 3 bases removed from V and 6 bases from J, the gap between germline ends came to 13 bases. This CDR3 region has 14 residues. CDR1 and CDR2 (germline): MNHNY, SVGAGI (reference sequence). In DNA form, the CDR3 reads TGTGCCAGCAGTTATGCCGGGGTCCGGGATACGCAGTATTTT. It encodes CASSYAGVRDTQYF.

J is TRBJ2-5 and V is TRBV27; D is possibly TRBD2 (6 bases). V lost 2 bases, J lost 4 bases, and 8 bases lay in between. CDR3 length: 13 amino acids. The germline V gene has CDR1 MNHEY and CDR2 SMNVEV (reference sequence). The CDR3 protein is CASSLLGRETQYF. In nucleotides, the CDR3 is TGTGCCAGCAGTTTACTCGGGAGAGAGACCCAGTACTTC.

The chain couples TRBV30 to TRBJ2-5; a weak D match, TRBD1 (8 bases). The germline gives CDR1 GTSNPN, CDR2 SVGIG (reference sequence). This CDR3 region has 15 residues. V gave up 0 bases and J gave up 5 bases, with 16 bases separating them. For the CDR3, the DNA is TGTGCCTGGAGTGTCCTTGGACAGGGAGGGGAGACCCAGTACTTC. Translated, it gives CAWSVLGQGGETQYF. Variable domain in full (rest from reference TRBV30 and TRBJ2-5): SQTIHQWPATLVQPVGSPLSLECTVEGTSNPNLYWYRQAAGRGLQLLFYSVGIGQISSEVPQNLSASRPQDRQFILSSKKLLLSDSGFYLCAWSVLGQGGETQYFGPGTRLLVL.

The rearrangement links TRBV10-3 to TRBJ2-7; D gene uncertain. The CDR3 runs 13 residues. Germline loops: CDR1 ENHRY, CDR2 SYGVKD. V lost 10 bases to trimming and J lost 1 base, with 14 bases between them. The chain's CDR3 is CASVDTPSYEQYF. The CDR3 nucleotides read TGTGCCAGCGTCGACACTCCATCCTACGAGCAGTACTTC.

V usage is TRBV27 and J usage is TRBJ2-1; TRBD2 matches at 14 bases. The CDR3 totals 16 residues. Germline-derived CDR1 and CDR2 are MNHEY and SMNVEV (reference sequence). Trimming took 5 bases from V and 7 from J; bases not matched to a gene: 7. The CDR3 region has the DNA TGTGCCAGCAGTCCGCGGGGGACTAGCGGGAGAAATGAGCAGTTCTTC. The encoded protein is CASSPRGTSGRNEQFF.